This is a list of T cell receptor beta chains from one sample in a study of Ad26.COV2.S vaccination and SARS-CoV-2 variants. TCRdb keeps only in-frame clones here, not all; method: immunoSEQ multiplex PCR. The sample contains over 400,000 clones, 92% of which appear only once. The sequencing here drew on peripheral blood, taken in a trial of Ad26.COV2.S vaccine versus placebo. The receptors derive from a person between 18 and 60 years old who received the Ad26.COV2.S COVID-19 vaccine or a placebo. Each CDR3 is given with its conserved first and last residue. A D gene is named only where the DNA matches it firmly. Clone size is shown for a subset of rows, as once, few, many or a class of expanded clone.

J	size	D	V	length	DNA	CDR3
TRBJ2-2	.	TRBD1	TRBV2	16	TGTGCCAGCAGTGACTGGGACAGGGGGCCTGCCGGGGAGCTGTTTTTT	CASSDWDRGPAGELFF
TRBJ1-4	.	.	TRBV9	14	TGTGCCAGCAGCGTGGGGACCGGTTCCGAAAAACTGTTTTTT	CASSVGTGSEKLFF
TRBJ2-3	.	TRBD2	TRBV18	17	TGTGCCAGCTCACCCACCAGCGGGGTCCTCCGGGGAGATACGCAGTATTTT	CASSPTSGVLRGDTQYF
TRBJ1-5	.	TRBD1	TRBV27	14	TGTGCCAGCAGCGCAAACAGGGGGAATCAGCCCCAGCATTTT	CASSANRGNQPQHF
TRBJ1-2	.	TRBD1	TRBV6-1	15	TGTGCCAGTCGGGAGTTGCAGGGGGAAATAGCGGGCTACACCTTC	CASRELQGEIAGYTF
TRBJ2-2	.	TRBD2	TRBV10-2	16	TGCGCCAGCAGTGGGATTGGACTAGCCTTGACCGGGGAGCTGTTTTTT	CASSGIGLALTGELFF
TRBJ2-5	.	.	TRBV14	14	TGTGCCAGCAGCCAAGATCCCCCCTATGAGACCCAGTACTTC	CASSQDPPYETQYF
TRBJ1-4	.	.	TRBV28	14	TGTGCCAGCAGTAGAGACGACGGTGGAGAAAAACTGTTTTTT	CASSRDDGGEKLFF
TRBJ1-2	.	TRBD1	TRBV7-8	16	TGTGCCAGCAGCTTAGCGCGACAGGGAGGCGACTATGGCTACACCTTC	CASSLARQGGDYGYTF
TRBJ2-2	.	.	TRBV11-2	15	TGTGCCAGCAGCTTAGGACAGACGAACACCGGGGAGCTGTTTTTT	CASSLGQTNTGELFF
TRBJ1-2	few	TRBD1	TRBV7-8	17	TGTGCCAGCAGCCCAGCCCCCGGACAGGGGACTAACTATGGCTACACCTTC	CASSPAPGQGTNYGYTF
TRBJ1-5	.	.	TRBV4-3	20	TGCGCCAGCAGCCAAGACCTTGACCCCTTCTCTGGAGTCAGCAATCAGCCCCAGCATTTT	CASSQDLDPFSGVSNQPQHF
TRBJ2-7	.	.	TRBV4-3	15	TGCGCCAGCAGCCAAGATGGGACGGCACCCTACGAGCAGTACTTC	CASSQDGTAPYEQYF
TRBJ2-5	.	.	TRBV5-4	12	TGTGCCAGCAGCAGCCCTAGGGGGACCCAGTACTTC	CASSSPRGTQYF
TRBJ2-2	.	TRBD1	TRBV11-3	16	TGTGCCAGCAGCTTTTTACAGGGGGCTCAGGCCGGGGAGCTGTTTTTT	CASSFLQGAQAGELFF
TRBJ2-1	.	TRBD2	TRBV5-1	18	TGCGCCAGCAGCTTATACCTAGCGGGGGAGAGCTCCTACAATGAGCAGTTCTTC	CASSLYLAGESSYNEQFF
TRBJ2-3	.	TRBD2	TRBV6-5	15	TGTGCCAGCAGAAAACTAGCGGGGGTACAGGATACGCAGTATTTT	CASRKLAGVQDTQYF
TRBJ2-1	.	.	TRBV6-2/TRBV6-3	12	TGTGCCAGCAGCCAGCTGGACAATGAGCAGTTCTTC	CASSQLDNEQFF
TRBJ1-5	.	TRBD1	TRBV11-2	13	TGTGCCAGCAGCCATACAGGGGACCAGCCCCAGCATTTT	CASSHTGDQPQHF
TRBJ2-7	.	.	TRBV5-1	13	TGCGCCAGCAGCTTATCGTCCTCCTACGAGCAGTACTTC	CASSLSSSYEQYF
TRBJ2-1	.	TRBD2	TRBV7-2	16	TGTGCCAGCAGCTTAGGGCCTAGCGGTCCGTACAATGAGCAGTTCTTC	CASSLGPSGPYNEQFF
TRBJ1-5	.	.	TRBV12-3/TRBV12-4	13	TGTGCCAGCAGTCCCGGACAGACTCAGCCCCAGCATTTT	CASSPGQTQPQHF
TRBJ2-2	.	.	TRBV4-3	14	TGCGCCAGCAGCCAAGATTGGGGTGTCGGGGAGCTGTTTTTT	CASSQDWGVGELFF
TRBJ1-1	.	.	TRBV4-3	16	TGCGCCAGCAGCCAAGGTGGGAACAGGTTGAACACTGAAGCTTTCTTT	CASSQGGNRLNTEAFF
TRBJ2-6	once	.	TRBV4-1	21	TGCGCCAGCAGCCAAGCACCAACCACCGGGACAACAAACTCTGGGGCCAACGTCCTGACTTTC	CASSQAPTTGTTNSGANVLTF